These T cell receptor beta chains were read from a single sample in a study of T cell repertoires in cytomegalovirus infection. TCRdb redid the calling of the reads with MiXCR, one entry per CDR3 protein. The data show hundreds of thousands of distinct CDR3 sequences, about 33% seen once. No antigen is known for these receptors. Here the sequenced sample was cultured PBMCs, taken from culture after CMV antigen stimulation. Every receptor here comes from a human donor in good health (CMV status not recorded). Some clones in this sample may be carry-over from other donors' samples. Both conserved end residues are part of each CDR3. Fields, in order: clone size, D gene, J gene, V gene, CDR3 protein, CDR3 DNA. D genes are given only for firm matches. Where a row states a size, it is once, few, many or the class of an expanded clone; other rows omit it.

few | NA | TRBJ1-4 | TRBV15 | CATSRDQAGNEKLFF | TGTGCCACCAGCAGAGATCAAGCGGGTAATGAAAAACTGTTTTTT
many | NA | TRBJ2-3 | TRBV7-2 | CASSPGSSTDTQYF | TGTGCCAGCAGCCCCGGGAGTAGCACAGATACGCAGTATTTT
many | TRBD2 | TRBJ2-7 | TRBV7-2 | CASSPRAGLASYEQYF | TGTGCCAGCAGCCCCCGAGCGGGACTAGCGTCCTACGAGCAGTACTTC
NA | TRBD1 | TRBJ2-3 | TRBV7-9 | CASSPAGTASTDTQYF | TGTGCCAGCAGCCCCGCCGGGACAGCGAGCACAGATACGCAGTATTTT
NA | TRBD1 | TRBJ1-1 | TRBV7-9 | CASSLGTWDRVYTEAFF | TGTGCCAGCAGCTTAGGCACCTGGGACAGGGTTTACACTGAAGCTTTCTTT
NA | TRBD2 | TRBJ2-5 | TRBV29-1 | CSVGRASGRDKETQYF | TGCAGCGTCGGTAGGGCTAGCGGGAGGGATAAAGAGACCCAGTACTTC
NA | TRBD1 | TRBJ2-1 | TRBV5-6 | CASSWGSTGIANEQFF | TGTGCCAGCAGCTGGGGTTCGACAGGGATTGCGAATGAGCAGTTCTTC
NA | NA | TRBJ2-6 | TRBV6-2/TRBV6-3 | CASRTSGILSGANVLTF | TGTGCCAGTAGAACTAGTGGCATACTCTCTGGGGCCAACGTCCTGACTTTC
NA | TRBD2 | TRBJ2-2 | TRBV7-6 | CASSPGLATTGELFF | TGTGCCAGCAGCCCCGGACTAGCCACCACCGGGGAGCTGTTTTTT
few | TRBD2 | TRBJ2-5 | TRBV7-8 | CASSLEGGGAQETQYF | TGTGCCAGCAGCTTAGAAGGCGGGGGAGCTCAAGAGACCCAGTACTTC
NA | NA | TRBJ2-1 | TRBV11-3 | CASSPRKDEQFF | TGTGCCAGCAGCCCGCGGAAGGATGAGCAGTTCTTC
NA | TRBD2 | TRBJ2-7 | TRBV10-2 | CASRTVAGVSYEQYF | TGCGCCAGCAGGACGGTAGCGGGAGTCTCCTACGAGCAGTACTTC
few | TRBD2 | TRBJ2-1 | TRBV7-2 | CASSLEAAGASEQFF | TGTGCCAGCAGCTTAGAGGCAGCGGGAGCGAGTGAGCAGTTCTTC
NA | NA | TRBJ2-7 | TRBV29-1 | CSVGGRDPSYEQYF | TGCAGCGTTGGCGGGCGGGATCCCTCCTACGAGCAGTACTTC
NA | NA | TRBJ2-3 | TRBV6-2/TRBV6-3 | CASSSGLSRDTQYF | TGTGCCAGCAGTTCGGGACTCTCACGCGATACGCAGTATTTT
once | TRBD2 | TRBJ2-2 | TRBV6-2/TRBV6-3 | CASKPGLAGNTGELFF | TGTGCCAGCAAGCCTGGACTAGCGGGGAACACCGGGGAGCTGTTTTTT
many | NA | TRBJ1-2 | TRBV7-2 | CASTREGLYGYTF | TGTGCCAGCACCCGGGAGGGGCTATATGGCTACACCTTC
NA | NA | TRBJ1-5 | TRBV30 | CAWSVDSLRQPQHF | TGTGCCTGGAGTGTTGATTCGCTCAGGCAGCCCCAGCATTTT
NA | NA | TRBJ2-1 | TRBV7-7 | CASSPGRGVGYNEQFF | TGTGCTAGCAGCCCCGGTCGGGGAGTGGGCTACAATGAGCAGTTCTTC
few | NA | TRBJ2-3 | TRBV6-2/TRBV6-3 | CASIPRAGRPDTQYF | TGTGCCAGCATTCCTCGGGCGGGAAGGCCAGATACGCAGTATTTT
few | TRBD2 | TRBJ2-7 | TRBV6-2/TRBV6-3 | CASSWKRLAGVSYEQYF | TGTGCCAGCAGTTGGAAAAGACTAGCGGGAGTCTCCTACGAGCAGTACTTC
few | NA | TRBJ1-5 | TRBV15 | CATSRQIFRDDQPQHF | TGTGCCACCAGCAGACAGATTTTCAGGGATGACCAGCCCCAGCATTTT
NA | TRBD2 | TRBJ2-6 | TRBV6-2/TRBV6-3 | CASSYGGAGANVLTF | TGTGCCAGCAGTTACGGGGGGGCTGGGGCCAACGTCCTGACTTTC
NA | NA | TRBJ1-2 | TRBV7-9 | CASSLSEAFGYTF | TGTGCCAGCAGCTTATCTGAGGCCTTTGGCTACACCTTC
NA | TRBD2 | TRBJ2-7 | TRBV7-9 | CASSPPLGRVEF | TGTGCCAGCAGCCCCCCCTTGGGGAGGGTTGAATTC
NA | TRBD1 | TRBJ2-7 | TRBV6-2/TRBV6-3 | CANGMTGAYEQYF | TGTGCCAACGGAATGACAGGGGCCTACGAGCAGTACTTC
NA | NA | TRBJ1-1 | TRBV6-2/TRBV6-3 | CASSFRLLNTEAFF | TGTGCCAGCAGTTTTCGACTTTTGAACACTGAAGCTTTCTTT
many | TRBD1 | TRBJ1-2 | TRBV20-1 | CSATPSVRGMGYTF | TGCAGTGCTACACCCAGCGTCAGGGGGATGGGCTACACCTTC
NA | NA | TRBJ2-3 | TRBV7-2 | CASSFTRGRNTQYF | TGTGCCAGCAGCTTTACCCGGGGGCGGAATACGCAGTATTTT
NA | NA | TRBJ1-1 | TRBV6-2/TRBV6-3 | CASSYRPGHEAFF | TGTGCCAGCAGTTATAGACCCGGTCATGAAGCTTTCTTT
NA | NA | TRBJ1-2 | TRBV7-2 | CASSNRDGDNYGYTF | TGTGCCAGCAGCAACCGGGACGGCGATAACTATGGCTACACCTTC
NA | NA | TRBJ2-1 | TRBV30 | CAWSVHSSYNEQFF | TGTGCCTGGAGTGTACACAGCTCCTACAATGAGCAGTTCTTC
few | NA | TRBJ1-4 | TRBV6-6 | CASSYGGSNEKLFF | TGTGCCAGCAGTTACGGGGGGTCGAATGAAAAACTGTTTTTT
NA | TRBD1 | TRBJ2-7 | TRBV19 | CASSYSGTGITYEQYF | TGTGCCAGTAGTTATTCCGGGACAGGGATTACCTACGAGCAGTACTTC
NA | NA | TRBJ2-1 | TRBV27 | CASSLITGQGPGREGYNEQFF | TGTGCCAGCAGTCTAATTACAGGACAGGGGCCCGGGCGGGAGGGCTACAATGAGCAGTTCTTC
NA | TRBD2 | TRBJ2-1 | TRBV19 | CASSPLAGGENEQFF | TGTGCCAGTAGTCCCCTAGCGGGAGGGGAAAATGAGCAGTTCTTC
few | TRBD2 | TRBJ2-3 | TRBV7-2 | CASSSSGRGADTQYF | TGTGCCAGCAGTTCTAGCGGGAGAGGGGCAGATACGCAGTATTTT
many | NA | TRBJ2-6 | TRBV7-6 | CASSLEWGSSGANVLTF | TGTGCCAGCAGCTTAGAATGGGGGAGTTCTGGGGCCAACGTCCTGACTTTC
NA | NA | TRBJ2-3 | TRBV7-8 | CASSLERSRAQYF | TGTGCCAGCAGCTTAGAGCGCTCCAGGGCGCAGTATTTT
NA | NA | TRBJ2-2 | TRBV12-3/TRBV12-4 | CASSFDHTGELFF | TGTGCCAGCAGTTTCGACCACACCGGGGAGCTGTTTTTT
NA | NA | TRBJ2-7 | TRBV7-2 | CASSPGGSLTEQYF | TGTGCCAGCAGCCCAGGGGGGAGTCTTACCGAGCAGTACTTC
many | TRBD1 | TRBJ2-1 | TRBV7-2 | CASSSGQGFSSYNEQFF | TGTGCCAGCAGCTCGGGACAGGGTTTTAGCTCCTACAATGAGCAGTTCTTC
NA | NA | TRBJ2-1 | TRBV5-3 | CASSPGTSLWLEQFF | TGTGCCAGCAGCCCCGGGACTTCGCTTTGGCTTGAGCAGTTCTTC
NA | NA | TRBJ2-2 | TRBV7-9 | CASSLRPGQDTGELFF | TGTGCCAGCAGCTTAAGACCGGGACAAGACACCGGGGAGCTGTTTTTT
NA | TRBD2 | TRBJ2-5 | TRBV6-5 | CASSYPLAGGEETQYF | TGTGCCAGCAGTTACCCACTAGCGGGAGGGGAAGAGACCCAGTACTTC
NA | TRBD1 | TRBJ2-3 | TRBV12-3/TRBV12-4 | CASSRDRADTQYF | TGTGCCAGCAGCCGAGACAGGGCGGATACGCAGTATTTT
many | NA | TRBJ1-5 | TRBV7-2 | CASALARYQPQHF | TGTGCCAGCGCCCTGGCACGCTATCAGCCCCAGCATTTT
NA | TRBD2 | TRBJ2-1 | TRBV7-9 | CASSSLGLAGAEQFF | TGTGCCAGCAGCTCCCTGGGACTAGCGGGAGCTGAGCAGTTCTTC
once | TRBD1 | TRBJ2-5 | TRBV25-1 | CASSEWGTGVSQETQYF | TGTGCCAGCAGTGAATGGGGGACAGGGGTTTCCCAAGAGACCCAGTACTTC
few | TRBD2 | TRBJ2-3 | TRBV7-6 | CASSPGTTNTDTQYF | TGTGCTAGCAGCCCTGGGACTACAAACACAGATACGCAGTATTTT
once | NA | TRBJ1-1 | TRBV19 | CASKRAYTEAFF | TGTGCCAGTAAGCGGGCCTACACTGAAGCTTTCTTT
many | NA | TRBJ2-1 | TRBV7-8 | CASSLTSLRDEQFF | TGTGCCAGCAGCTTAACCTCCCTTCGCGATGAGCAGTTCTTC
NA | TRBD1 | TRBJ2-2 | TRBV7-4 | CASSLWDRETGELFF | TGTGCCAGCAGCTTATGGGACAGGGAAACCGGGGAGCTGTTTTTT
NA | NA | TRBJ2-1 | TRBV11-2 | CASSLEGGNNEQFF | TGTGCCAGCAGCCTCGAGGGGGGAAACAATGAGCAGTTCTTC